The clone carrying this TCR beta chain was detected a few times. No antigen is known for it. The data derive from a study of T cells in Graves' hyperthyroidism and ophthalmopathy. Study-wide results and caveats: Most expanded thyroid clonotypes above 0.001 recurred in blood.

Amplification of TCR beta CDR3 regions used RNA as the template. The HTBI primer set served for first-round RT-PCR of the TCR CDR3. TCRdb called the multiplex PCR reads again in MiXCR, with one record for every CDR3 protein. The sample lists about 720,000 distinct CDR3 sequences; roughly 15% were seen once. V shed 3 bases and J shed 6 bases, with 6 bases lying between them. Germline V gene sequence: CDR1 MNHNS, CDR2 SASEGT. This CDR3 has 12 residues. An absence of ophthalmopathy progression within 18 months meant stable Graves' hyperthyroidism. Exclusion of a patient resulted from uncontrolled infection, other autoimmune disease, pregnancy or lactation. This sample holds PBMCs from approximately 10 ml fresh peripheral blood.

Sequencing used blood. The chain has TRBV6-1 and TRBJ1-5; D is undetermined. This receptor was taken from a man between 18 and 29 years old with Graves' hyperthyroidism. The CDR3 loop reads CASSDISQPQHF. In nucleotides, the CDR3 is TGTGCCAGCAGTGATATAAGTCAGCCCCAGCATTTT.